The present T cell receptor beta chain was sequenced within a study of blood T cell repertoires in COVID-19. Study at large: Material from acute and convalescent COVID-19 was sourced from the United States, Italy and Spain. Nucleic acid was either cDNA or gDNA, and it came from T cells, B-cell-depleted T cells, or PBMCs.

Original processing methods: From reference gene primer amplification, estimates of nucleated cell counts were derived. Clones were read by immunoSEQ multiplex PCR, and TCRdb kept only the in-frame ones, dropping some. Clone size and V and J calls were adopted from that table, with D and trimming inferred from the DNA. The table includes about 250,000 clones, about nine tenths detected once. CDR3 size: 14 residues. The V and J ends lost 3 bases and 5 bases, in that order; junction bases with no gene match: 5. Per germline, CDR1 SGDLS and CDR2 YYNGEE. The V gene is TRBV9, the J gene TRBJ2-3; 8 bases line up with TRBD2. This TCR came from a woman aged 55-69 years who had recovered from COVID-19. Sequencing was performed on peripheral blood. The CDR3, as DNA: TGTGCCAGCAGCGCGACTAGCGTTAAAGATACGCAGTATTTT. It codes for CASSATSVKDTQYF.